The T cell receptor (beta chain) described here comes from a study of blood T cell repertoires in COVID-19. TCRdb's copy holds only in-frame clones and misses some; the assay was immunoSEQ multiplex PCR. The table includes approximately 81,000 clones, more than 75% detected once. Per germline, CDR1 ENHRY and CDR2 SYGVKD. This CDR3 spans 12 amino acids. Trimming shortened V by 3 bases and J by 8 bases, and 8 bases separated the two germline ends. This chain uses TRBV10-3 with TRBJ2-1; D is possibly TRBD1 (5 bases). This sequence originates from a human donor in a cohort sampled during active COVID-19. The specimen was peripheral blood. CDR3 region: CAISEGVYEQFF. CDR3 bases: TGTGCCATCAGTGAAGGGGTCTATGAGCAGTTCTTC.